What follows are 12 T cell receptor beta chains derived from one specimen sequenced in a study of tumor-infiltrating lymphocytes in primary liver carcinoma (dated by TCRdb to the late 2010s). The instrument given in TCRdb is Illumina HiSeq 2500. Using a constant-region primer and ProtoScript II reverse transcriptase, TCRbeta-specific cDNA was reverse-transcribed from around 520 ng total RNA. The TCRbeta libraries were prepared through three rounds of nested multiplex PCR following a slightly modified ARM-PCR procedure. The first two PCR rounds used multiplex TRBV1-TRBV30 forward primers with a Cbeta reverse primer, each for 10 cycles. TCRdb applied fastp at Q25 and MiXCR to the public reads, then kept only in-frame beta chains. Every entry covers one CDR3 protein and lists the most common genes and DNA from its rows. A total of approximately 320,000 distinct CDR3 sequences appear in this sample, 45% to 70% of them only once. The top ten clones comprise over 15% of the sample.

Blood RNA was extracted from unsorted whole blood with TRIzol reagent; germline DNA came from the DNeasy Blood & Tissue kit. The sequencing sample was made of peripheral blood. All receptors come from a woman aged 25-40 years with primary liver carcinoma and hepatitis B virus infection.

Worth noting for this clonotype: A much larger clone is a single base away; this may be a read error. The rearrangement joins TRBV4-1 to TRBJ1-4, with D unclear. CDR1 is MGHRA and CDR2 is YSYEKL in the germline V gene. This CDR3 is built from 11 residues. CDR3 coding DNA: TGCGCCAGCAACGACGGGTGGTGTACTGTTTTT. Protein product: CASNDGWCTVF.

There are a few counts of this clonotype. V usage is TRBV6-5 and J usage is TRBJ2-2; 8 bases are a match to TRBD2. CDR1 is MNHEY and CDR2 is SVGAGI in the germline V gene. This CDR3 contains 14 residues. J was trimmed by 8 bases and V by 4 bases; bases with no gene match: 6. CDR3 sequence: CASSFGLAQGELFF. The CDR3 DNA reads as TGTGCCAGCAGTTTCGGACTAGCTCAAGGGGAGCTGTTTTTT.

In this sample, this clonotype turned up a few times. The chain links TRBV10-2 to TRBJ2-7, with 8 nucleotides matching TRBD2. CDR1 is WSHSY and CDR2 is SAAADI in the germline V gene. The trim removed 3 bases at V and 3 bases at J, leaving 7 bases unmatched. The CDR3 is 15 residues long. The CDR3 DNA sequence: TGCGCCAGCAGTGAAGAGACTAGCGCTGGCTACGAGCAGTACTTC. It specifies CASSEETSAGYEQYF.

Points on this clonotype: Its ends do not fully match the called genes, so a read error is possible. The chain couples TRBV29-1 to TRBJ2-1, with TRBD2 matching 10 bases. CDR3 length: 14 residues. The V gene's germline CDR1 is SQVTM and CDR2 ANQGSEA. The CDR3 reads CSVELAGYYSEHFF. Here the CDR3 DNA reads TGCAGCGTCGAACTAGCGGGATATTACAGTGAGCACTTCTTC.

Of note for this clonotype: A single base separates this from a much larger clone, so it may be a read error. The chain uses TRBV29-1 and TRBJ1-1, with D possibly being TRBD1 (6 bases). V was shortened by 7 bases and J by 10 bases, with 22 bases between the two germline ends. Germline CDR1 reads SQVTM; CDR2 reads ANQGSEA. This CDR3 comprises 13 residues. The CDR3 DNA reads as TGCAGCGCCTTAGACAGGTTTGACTCACGAGCTTTCTTT. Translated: CSALDRFDSRAFF.

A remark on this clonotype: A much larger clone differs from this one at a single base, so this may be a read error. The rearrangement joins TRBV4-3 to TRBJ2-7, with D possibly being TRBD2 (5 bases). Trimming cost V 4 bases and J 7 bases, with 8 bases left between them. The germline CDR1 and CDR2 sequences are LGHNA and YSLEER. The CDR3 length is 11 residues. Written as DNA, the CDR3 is TGCGCCAGCAGCCGAGGGAGAGAGCAGTACTTC. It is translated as CASSRGREQYF.

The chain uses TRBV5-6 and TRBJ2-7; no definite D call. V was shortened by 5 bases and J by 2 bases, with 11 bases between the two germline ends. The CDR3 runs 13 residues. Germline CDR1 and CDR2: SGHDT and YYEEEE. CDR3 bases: TGTGCCAGCAGGAGCAAGAGCCCCTACGAGCAGTACTTC. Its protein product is CASRSKSPYEQYF.

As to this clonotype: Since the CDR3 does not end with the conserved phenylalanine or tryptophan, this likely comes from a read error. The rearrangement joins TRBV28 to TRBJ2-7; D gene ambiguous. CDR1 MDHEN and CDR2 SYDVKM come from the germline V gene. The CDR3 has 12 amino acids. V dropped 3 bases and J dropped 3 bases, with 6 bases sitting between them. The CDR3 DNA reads TGTGCCAGCAGTTTGCTTGGCTACGAGCAGTACTTA. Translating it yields CASSLLGYEQYL.

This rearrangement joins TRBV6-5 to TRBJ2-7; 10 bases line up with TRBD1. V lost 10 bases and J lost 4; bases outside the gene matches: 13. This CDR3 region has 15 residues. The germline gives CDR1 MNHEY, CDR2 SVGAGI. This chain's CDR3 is CATHYRDRGRYEQYF. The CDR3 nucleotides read TGTGCCACCCACTACCGGGACAGGGGTCGGTACGAGCAGTACTTC.

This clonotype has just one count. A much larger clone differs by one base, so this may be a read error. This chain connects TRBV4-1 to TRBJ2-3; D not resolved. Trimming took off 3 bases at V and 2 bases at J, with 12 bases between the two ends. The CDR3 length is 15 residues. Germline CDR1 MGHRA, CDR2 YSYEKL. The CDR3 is CASSQTPIDTDTQYF. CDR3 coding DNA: TGCGCCAGCAGCCAGACCCCCATTGACACAGATACGCAGTATTTT.

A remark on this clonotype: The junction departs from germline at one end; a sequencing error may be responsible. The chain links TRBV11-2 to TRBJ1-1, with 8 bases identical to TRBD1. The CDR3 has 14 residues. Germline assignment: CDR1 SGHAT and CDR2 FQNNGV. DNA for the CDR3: TGTGCCAACAGCTTATTTCCCGCGGGACAGGAAGCTTCCTTT. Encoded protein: CANSLFPAGQEASF.

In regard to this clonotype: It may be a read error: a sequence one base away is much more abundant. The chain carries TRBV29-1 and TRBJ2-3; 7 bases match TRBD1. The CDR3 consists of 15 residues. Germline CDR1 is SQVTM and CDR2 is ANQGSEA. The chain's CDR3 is CSVVRTGGSTDTHYF. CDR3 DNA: TGCAGCGTTGTACGGACAGGTGGTAGCACAGATACGCACTATTTT.